This TCR beta chain comes out of a study of CD8+ T cells in alopecia areata. Study-wide points: A great number of expanded lesional clones endured in scalp and blood during tofacitinib.

The CDR3 has 15 residues. Germline V gene data show CDR1 as SGHTA and CDR2 as FQGNSA. Trimming took off 4 bases at V and 5 bases at J, with 17 bases between the two ends. Isolated RNA was reverse transcribed into cDNA used as the sequencing template. TCRdb's table, derived via immunoSEQ multiplex PCR, lists solely in-frame clones and lacks some. The sample lists hundreds of thousands of clones; roughly three fifths were seen once. With respect to this clone: Its target is not known.

Documented treatment: oral pan-JAK inhibitor, 5-10 mg twice daily. Collected material from alopecia areata patients comprised lesional scalp punch biopsies and peripheral blood. The chain is built from TRBV7-2 and TRBJ1-1; D unresolved. The source of this sequence is a human donor with alopecia areata. Source: CD4+ T cells sorted from blood, taken between weeks 44 and 45, from a patient treated with tofacitinib. The CDR3 is CASSSPLLSLTEAFF. As DNA, the CDR3 is TGTGCCAGCAGCTCCCCCTTGCTCAGCCTGACTGAAGCTTTCTTT.